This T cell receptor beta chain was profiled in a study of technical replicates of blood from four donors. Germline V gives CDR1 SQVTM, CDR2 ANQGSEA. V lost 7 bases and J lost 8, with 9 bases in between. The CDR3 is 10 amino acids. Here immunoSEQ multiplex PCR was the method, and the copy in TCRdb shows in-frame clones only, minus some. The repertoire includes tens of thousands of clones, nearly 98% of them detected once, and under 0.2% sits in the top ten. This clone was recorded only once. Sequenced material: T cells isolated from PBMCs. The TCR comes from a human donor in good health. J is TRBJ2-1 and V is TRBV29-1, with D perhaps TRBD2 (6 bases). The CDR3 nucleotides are TGCAGCGGGGGGGACTATGAGCAGTTCTTC. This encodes CSGGDYEQFF.